Below are 12 T cell receptor beta chains sequenced from a single sample in a study of blood T cell repertoires in COVID-19. Profiling relied on immunoSEQ multiplex PCR, and the TCRdb table lists in-frame clones only, not all of them. The sample includes approximately 300,000 clones, about 89% of them seen just once. Sequencing input: peripheral blood. The receptors derive from a young man with acute or convalescent COVID-19.

This sequence joins TRBV12-3 or TRBV12-4 and TRBJ2-3; TRBD1 aligns across 9 bases. After removal of 7 bases from V and 5 bases from J, the junction contained 4 bases not matched to a gene. The CDR3 contains 13 residues. CDR3 nucleotides: TGTGCCAGCACACAGGGGGCTGGAGATACGCAGTATTTT. Its translation: CASTQGAGDTQYF.

Here the CDR3 DNA reads TGTGCCAGCAGTGGCATGACGGGGGGAAAGACAGATACGCAGTATTTT. Translated, it gives CASSGMTGGKTDTQYF. This chain links TRBV6-1 with TRBJ2-3; 7 bases map to TRBD2. V gave up 4 bases and J gave up 3 bases; unmatched junction bases: 10. The CDR3 totals 16 residues. CDR1 is MNHNS and CDR2 is SASEGT in the germline V gene.

This sequence joins TRBV11-2 and TRBJ2-1; 9 bases are a match to TRBD2. The V gene's germline CDR1 is SGHAT and CDR2 FQNNGV. V shed 1 base and J 7 bases; nucleotides not matched to a gene: 8. The CDR3 runs 16 residues. CDR3 sequence reads: CASSLGRGRAGNEQFF. The CDR3 nucleotides read TGTGCCAGCAGCTTAGGGCGCGGGAGGGCCGGGAATGAGCAGTTCTTC.

The gene calls are TRBV19 and TRBJ1-5; D not resolved. The germline V gene has CDR1 LNHDA and CDR2 SQIVND (reference sequence). The CDR3 sequence is 14 residues long. Trimming shortened V by 3 bases and J by 4 bases, and 10 bases separated the two germline ends. This CDR3 is CASSIVRPNQPQHF. DNA of the CDR3: TGTGCCAGTAGTATTGTCAGGCCTAATCAGCCCCAGCATTTT.

The rearrangement joins TRBV11-2 to TRBJ2-1, with 9 bases fitting TRBD1. Germline V gene sequence: CDR1 SGHAT, CDR2 FQNNGV. Germline trimming cut 1 base from V and 6 bases from J; bases unmatched to any gene: 13. The CDR3 is 18 residues long. CDR3 in DNA: TGTGCCAGCAGCTTAGCCCACGACACAGGGGGCAGGTTCAATGAGCAGTTCTTC. Protein: CASSLAHDTGGRFNEQFF.

The chain links TRBV4-1 to TRBJ2-5; 10 bases match TRBD2. The CDR3 is 16 residues long. Germline lookup yields CDR1 MGHRA and CDR2 YSYEKL. V was clipped by 2 bases and J by 6 bases; unmatched bases: 9. DNA of the CDR3: TGCGCCAGCAGCCAAACCCCAGCGGGGGGGCCAAAGACCCAGTACTTC. The encoded protein is CASSQTPAGGPKTQYF.

The chain carries TRBV11-2 and TRBJ2-7, with 9 bases aligning to TRBD2. The germline V gene encodes CDR1 SGHAT and CDR2 FQNNGV. CDR3 length equals 15 residues. The V segment lost 5 bases and the J segment 3 bases; nucleotides outside the gene matches: 8. Here the CDR3 DNA reads TGTGCCAGCAGCACAATAGCGGGGGCCGACTACGAGCAGTACTTC. Protein: CASSTIAGADYEQYF.

The chain combines TRBV5-1 with TRBJ1-2; 7 nucleotides line up with TRBD1. Germline loops: CDR1 SGHRS, CDR2 YFSETQ. The CDR3 is made up of 16 amino acids. The junction had 11 bases not matched to a gene; V was cut back by 4 bases and J by 2 bases. The CDR3 reads CASSPEPETGNYGYTF. CDR3 bases: TGCGCCAGCAGCCCCGAACCCGAGACAGGGAACTATGGCTACACCTTC.

The chain uses TRBV27 and TRBJ2-5; a possible D gene is TRBD2 (6 bases). Germline V gene lookup returns CDR1 MNHEY and CDR2 SMNVEV (reference sequence). The length of the CDR3 is 15 residues. V lost 6 bases, J lost 4 bases, and 18 bases lay in between. CDR3 in amino acids: CASSQVGGRGETQYF. CDR3 nucleotide sequence: TGTGCCAGCAGCCAAGTGGGGGGAAGGGGAGAGACCCAGTACTTC.

The V and J genes are TRBV5-1 and TRBJ1-2, with 11 nucleotides matching TRBD1. Germline loops: CDR1 SGHRS, CDR2 YFSETQ. CDR3 size: 14 residues. The ends lost 4 bases at V and 6 bases at J; junction bases unmatched: 5. CDR3 nucleotides: TGCGCCAGCAGCAACGGACAGGGGGCAAATGGCTACACCTTC. Protein product: CASSNGQGANGYTF. Supplemented by reference TRBV5-1 and TRBJ1-2, the full variable domain reads KAGVTQTPRYLIKTRGQQVTLSCSPISGHRSVSWYQQTPGQGLQFLFEYFSETQRNKGNFPGRFSGRQFSNSRSEMNVSTLELGDSALYLCASSNGQGANGYTFGSGTRLTVV.

This clone was picked up a small number of times. The chain uses TRBV30 and TRBJ1-5; a possible D gene is TRBD1 (6 bases). CDR3 size: 14 residues. CDR1 GTSNPN and CDR2 SVGIG come from the germline V gene (reference sequence). Deletions cut 1 base from V and 2 bases from J, with 9 bases between. The CDR3 loop is CAWSADSRNQPQHF. In nucleotides, the CDR3 is TGTGCCTGGAGTGCGGACAGTCGCAATCAGCCCCAGCATTTT.

This clone was detected only once. V and J are TRBV28 and TRBJ2-1, with TRBD1 identical over 7 bases. Germline-derived CDR1 and CDR2 are MDHEN and SYDVKM. The CDR3 has 15 amino acids. V was clipped by 6 bases and J by 2 bases; unmatched bases: 7. CDR3 protein: CASRLTGSAYNEQFF. CDR3 sequence (DNA): TGTGCCAGCAGACTGACAGGGTCCGCCTACAATGAGCAGTTCTTC.